This paragraph reports one TCR beta chain. This PCR relied on a set of 60 Vbeta primers and 13 Jbeta primers. The table came from immunoSEQ multiplex PCR; TCRdb's copy has only in-frame clones and leaves some out. The sample includes approximately 130,000 clones, about 76% of them seen just once. Germline V gene lookup returns CDR1 LNHDA and CDR2 SQIVND (reference sequence). The CDR3 has 11 residues. V was clipped by 6 bases and J by 12 bases; unmatched bases: 4. The entry originates in a study of cytomegalovirus exposure and HLA in healthy donors. The chain recombines TRBV19 with TRBJ2-1; 8 bases fit TRBD1. Specimen: PBMCs. This TCR came from a man between 18 and 35 years old in good health and CMV-seronegative. CDR3 nucleotides: TGTGCCAGTAGGACGGGGACAGGGCAGTTCTTC. It specifies CASRTGTGQFF. Complete variable domain (other parts from reference TRBV19 and TRBJ2-1): DGGITQSPKYLFRKEGQNVTLSCEQNLNHDAMYWYRQDPGQGLRLIYYSQIVNDFQKGDIAEGYSVSREKKESFPLTVTSAQKNPTAFYLCASRTGTGQFFGPGTRLTVL.